This TCR beta chain emerged from a study of Ad26.COV2.S vaccination and SARS-CoV-2 variants (dated by TCRdb to about 2021). General notes on the study: Vaccine-arm donors came from COV1001, a multicentre, randomized, double-blind, placebo-controlled phase I-IIa trial of Ad26.COV2.S in healthy adults. Ad26.COV2.S was administered intramuscularly at a dose of 5x10^10 or 1x10^11 viral particles, either as one shot or as two shots given 56 days apart. Sequencing of the TCRbeta repertoire served to evaluate the specificity and breadth of SARS-CoV-2-reactive T cell receptors following Ad26.COV2.S vaccination. The TCR-sequenced set comprised roughly 30 samples: approximately 19 Ad26.COV2.S vaccine recipients, 5 placebo recipients and 8 SARS-CoV-2 convalescent individuals. Participants in the trial were split at random into five groups of five each, receiving low-dose or high-dose Ad26.COV2.S once or twice, or else placebo on both occasions. Investigators remained blinded to trial group allocation during experiments and outcome assessment.

TCRbeta CDR3 regions were sequenced with the immunoSEQ Assay. After extraction, genomic DNA underwent amplification by bias-controlled multiplex PCR, followed by high-throughput sequencing. The published analysis was carried out like this. To quantify the absolute abundance of each unique TCRbeta CDR3 region, sequences were collapsed and filtered. Usable DNA was measured by amplifying reference genes present in all nucleated cells, and TCRbeta template counts were normalized to that usable DNA to estimate T cell fraction. Repertoire TCRs were annotated as SARS-CoV-2-specific when V gene, CDR3 amino acid sequence and J gene were exactly matched to a known reactive TCR set. The reference SARS-CoV-2 TCR set was derived from MIRA and filtered for enrichment in COVID-19-positive ImmuneCODE repertoires, a step that removed public or cross-reactive TCRs. Using the MIRA antigens, annotated TCRs were further analysed by specific ORF or by position within an ORF. Depth was the summed frequency of annotated unique rearrangements, while breadth was defined as annotated unique rearrangements over total unique productive rearrangements. Two-sided Wilcoxon rank-sum tests were applied when comparing TCR breadth between groups. As stored in TCRdb, this immuneACCESS dataset retains in-frame rearrangements with V and J assigned. A fraction of the clones does not appear; measured against another copy, unresolved V genes explain less than half of the discrepancy, and the remainder lacks a known reason. The DNA gave D and trimming, while V, J and clone size come from that table. The sample has roughly 350,000 clones on record, roughly nine tenths of them singletons. 6.4% of the sample is taken by the ten largest.

Between the V and J ends, shortened by 1 base and 3 bases respectively, the junction contains 15 bases. From its cysteine to its phenylalanine, the CDR3 spans 16 amino acids. The sequence is cut down to CDR3 DNA, 48 bases in frame from base 1. Taken from the germline V gene, the CDR1 and CDR2 loops are SGHVS and FQNEAQ. This specimen's treatment or condition label, interpreted: some 20 received Ad26.COV2.S at low or high dose, single or two shots; roughly 5 received placebo; per-sample allocation not given. For vaccine and placebo recipients, the sequenced repertoires came from samples collected on day 63 after the first injection. Between 29 July and 7 August 2020, Cohort 1b enrolled about two dozen adults aged 18-55 years at one site in Boston, USA. Ad26.COV2.S was a replication-incompetent adenovirus type 26 vector expressing a prefusion-stabilized SARS-CoV-2 spike protein from the original Wuhan strain.

Broad study findings and their caveats: After vaccination, substantial breadth of spike-specific CD8+ and CD4+ T cell responses was reported. Spike-specific TCR breadth was higher in Ad26.COV2.S recipients than in placebo recipients (P = 0.0014). According to the authors, total T cell responses may have been underestimated by the TCR breadth and depth analyses. Vaccine and placebo recipients had similar non-spike TCR breadth, a finding consistent with the vaccine containing only spike. The study was not powered for comparison of responses between vaccine doses or regimens.

Comments on this clone: What antigen it recognizes has not been identified. No clone much larger than this one lies a single base away; base qualities are absent.

The sequence derives from a person aged 18-60 years who received the Ad26.COV2.S COVID-19 vaccine or a placebo. The chain is made from TRBV7-8 and TRBJ1-2; confidence is insufficient to name the D gene. This specimen consisted of peripheral blood, obtained in a trial of Ad26.COV2.S vaccine versus placebo. The CDR3: CASSLGGREKDYGYTF. The DNA reads TGTGCCAGCAGCTTAGGTGGCCGGGAGAAAGACTATGGCTACACCTTC.